The entry below describes one T cell receptor beta chain. This record comes from a study of shared clonotypes between healthy human individuals. The CDR3 sequence is 14 residues long. Per the germline V gene, CDR1 is LNHDA and CDR2 is SQIVND (reference sequence). V lost 7 bases to trimming and J lost 5 bases; unmatched junction nucleotides: 5. Original processing methods: Filtering of immunoSEQ junctional sequences could not match full-length read filtering. TCRdb's copy holds only in-frame clones and misses some; the assay was immunoSEQ multiplex PCR. V, J and clone size are those of that table, while D and trimming were read from the DNA. The top ten hold 0.057% of the sample, which has some 580,000 clones, about 97% seen once.

The TCR originated in a woman in her thirties in good health. The V and J genes are TRBV19 and TRBJ1-4; 9 bases fit TRBD1. Specimen: naive CD4+ T cells sorted from blood. Regarding subset: CD45RA+ positively selected. CDR3 loop: CASKIGTGNEKLFF. The CDR3 DNA reads as TGTGCCAGTAAAATCGGGACAGGGAATGAAAAACTGTTTTTT. Supplemented by reference TRBV19 and TRBJ1-4, the full variable domain reads DGGITQSPKYLFRKEGQNVTLSCEQNLNHDAMYWYRQDPGQGLRLIYYSQIVNDFQKGDIAEGYSVSREKKESFPLTVTSAQKNPTAFYLCASKIGTGNEKLFFGSGTQLSVL.